A single sample gave rise to the 32 T cell receptor beta chains below, sequenced in a study of blood T cell repertoires in COVID-19. The protocol was immunoSEQ multiplex PCR, while the TCRdb copy is restricted to in-frame clones and leaves out a portion. The sample includes approximately 470,000 clones, 87% of them seen just once. Sequenced material: PBMCs or T cells enriched from blood (not recorded which). These receptors were obtained from a woman aged 18-29 years who had recovered from COVID-19.

The CDR3 DNA reads as TGTGCCAGCTTCGGGACCGGGAGCTATGGCTACACCTTC. Translation gives CASFGTGSYGYTF. The chain couples TRBV2 to TRBJ1-2; TRBD1 is a possible D gene (5 bases). CDR1 SNHLY and CDR2 FYNNEI come from the germline V gene. The CDR3 loop spans 13 amino acids. Trimming took 8 bases from V and 4 from J, leaving 14 bases between them.

The chain uses TRBV5-1 and TRBJ1-1; D is ambiguous. The length of the CDR3 is 15 residues. Germline V gene sequence: CDR1 SGHRS, CDR2 YFSETQ. The V gene lost 4 bases and the J gene lost 4 bases, with 17 bases spanning the gap. The CDR3 reads CASSPGSGRGTEAFF. The CDR3 DNA follows: TGCGCCAGCAGCCCGGGGTCCGGGAGAGGCACTGAAGCTTTCTTT.

This clone was found a few times. The CDR3 loop is CASSNYSMNTEAFF. The CDR3 nucleotides are TGTGCCAGCAGCAACTACAGCATGAACACTGAAGCTTTCTTT. V and J are TRBV21-1 and TRBJ1-1; the D call in the table, TRBD1, was not verified against the DNA. TRBV21-1 is a documented pseudogene. The CDR3 spans 14 residues.

The genes are TRBV5-1 and TRBJ2-5, with 9 bases identical to TRBD2. CDR1 is SGHRS, CDR2 YFSETQ, per germline. CDR3 length: 14 residues. Unmatched junction bases numbered 2, after V lost 2 bases and J lost 3 bases. The CDR3 protein is CASSLAGGEETQYF. As DNA, the CDR3 is TGCGCCAGCAGCTTAGCGGGGGGCGAAGAGACCCAGTACTTC.

The V gene is TRBV19, the J gene TRBJ2-3, with D hard to call. The germline V and J ends were trimmed by 6 bases and 0 bases, with 28 bases remaining between them. CDR3 length equals 20 residues. Germline values: CDR1 LNHDA, CDR2 SQIVND (reference sequence). The CDR3: CASRAKPYSTHSPSTDTQYF. CDR3 nucleotide sequence: TGTGCCAGTAGGGCCAAACCTTACAGCACACACAGTCCAAGCACAGATACGCAGTATTTT. The full variable domain, with the rest looked up from reference TRBV19 and TRBJ2-3, is DGGITQSPKYLFRKEGQNVTLSCEQNLNHDAMYWYRQDPGQGLRLIYYSQIVNDFQKGDIAEGYSVSREKKESFPLTVTSAQKNPTAFYLCASRAKPYSTHSPSTDTQYFGPGTRLTVL.

This chain connects TRBV29-1 to TRBJ2-2; D ambiguous. Trimming removed 6 bases at V and 1 base at J, with 12 bases between. The CDR3 length is 14 residues. Germline V CDR1 and CDR2: SQVTM, ANQGSEA. The CDR3 DNA is TGCAGCGTCCGAAAGTACAGGAACACCGGGGAGCTGTTTTTT. Amino acids: CSVRKYRNTGELFF.

The genes are TRBV6-5 and TRBJ1-3, with D perhaps TRBD1 (6 bases). This CDR3 contains 15 residues. V dropped 8 bases and J dropped 2 bases, with 16 bases sitting between them. Looked up from germline, CDR1 is MNHEY and CDR2 is SVGAGI. For the CDR3, the DNA is TGTGCCAGCGGCCGAGGGGGTCGGGCTGGAAACACCATATATTTT. Translated: CASGRGGRAGNTIYF.

J is TRBJ1-2 and V is TRBV28; TRBD1 matches 7 bases. V lost 6 bases and J lost 2; bases outside the gene matches: 6. Germline loops: CDR1 MDHEN, CDR2 SYDVKM. The CDR3 has 14 residues. As DNA, the CDR3 is TGTGCCAGCAGAGGGGGCACTGCAAACTATGGCTACACCTTC. Amino acids: CASRGGTANYGYTF.

The J gene is TRBJ2-7, the V gene TRBV3-1 (or the pseudogene TRBV3-2), with 7 bases aligning to TRBD2. The CDR3 runs to 13 residues. Germline V gene data show CDR1 as LGHDT and CDR2 as YNNKEL (reference sequence). V trimming: 4 bases; J trimming: 3 bases; junction bases outside the gene matches: 3. CDR3 protein: CASSLSGVYEQYF. DNA of the CDR3: TGTGCCAGCAGCCTCAGCGGGGTCTACGAGCAGTACTTC.

The V call is TRBV28, the J call TRBJ1-1; no reliable D call. V lost 2 bases and J 1 base, leaving 20 bases between the germline ends. CDR1 MDHEN and CDR2 SYDVKM come from the germline V gene. The CDR3 spans 18 residues. This chain's CDR3 is CASSLRVERPDSNTEAFF. The CDR3 DNA reads as TGTGCCAGCAGTTTAAGAGTGGAGAGACCAGACTCGAACACTGAAGCTTTCTTT.

This chain links TRBV19 with TRBJ2-5; 7 nucleotides match TRBD1. Per germline, CDR1 LNHDA and CDR2 SQIVND (reference sequence). This CDR3 is built from 15 residues. J was trimmed by 7 bases and V by 1 base; bases with no gene match: 9. The CDR3 region is CASSIGGTEPRTQYF. CDR3 coding DNA: TGTGCCAGTAGTATAGGAGGGACAGAGCCGAGGACCCAGTACTTC.

V is TRBV19 and J is TRBJ1-5; D possibly corresponds to TRBD1 (5 bases). The CDR3 has 17 amino acids. Germline V lookup: CDR1 LNHDA, CDR2 SQIVND (reference sequence). V lost 3 bases, J lost 1 base, and 16 bases lay in between. This CDR3 is CASSMIQDYLSNQPQHF. The CDR3 region has the DNA TGTGCCAGTAGTATGATACAGGATTACTTAAGCAATCAGCCCCAGCATTTT.

The rearrangement uses TRBV11-3 and TRBJ2-1; 8 nucleotides align to TRBD2. V was pared by 0 bases and J by 5 bases, with 3 bases of the junction left unmatched. The germline CDR1 and CDR2 sequences are SGHNT and YENEEA. The CDR3 is made up of 15 amino acids. CDR3 bases: TGTGCCAGCAGCTTAGATACAGCGGGGGACAATGAGCAGTTCTTC. Residues: CASSLDTAGDNEQFF.

The J gene is TRBJ2-7, the V gene TRBV7-9, with D perhaps matching TRBD1 (6 bases). The germline V gene encodes CDR1 SEHNR and CDR2 FQNEAQ (reference sequence). Trimming pared 5 bases from V and 4 bases from J, leaving 18 bases between. The CDR3 is 15 amino acids. The CDR3 region has the DNA TGTGCCAGCAGCCCCTATTCGGACAGAGAATACGAGCAGTACTTC. Translation: CASSPYSDREYEQYF.

V gene TRBV5-1 combines with J gene TRBJ1-2; D unresolved. This CDR3 has 13 amino acids. Deletions cut 2 bases from V and 9 bases from J, with 14 bases between. Germline assignment: CDR1 SGHRS and CDR2 YFSETQ. The CDR3 DNA reads TGCGCCAGCAGCTTAGGTGGAGGGTCCAGCTACACCTTC. Protein sequence: CASSLGGGSSYTF.

The V and J genes are TRBV30 and TRBJ1-5; 12 bases agree with TRBD1. The CDR3 spans 17 residues. Germline V lookup: CDR1 GTSNPN, CDR2 SVGIG (reference sequence). Trimming cost V 5 bases and J 0 bases; bases outside gene matches: 8. CDR3 nucleotides: TGTGCCTGGGACAGGGACAGGGGGCGAGATAGCAATCAGCCCCAGCATTTT. Translating gives CAWDRDRGRDSNQPQHF.

This chain joins TRBV2 and TRBJ2-5; no definite D call. The CDR3 is made up of 11 amino acids. Germline V gives CDR1 SNHLY, CDR2 FYNNEI. Trimming pared 7 bases from V and 5 bases from J, leaving 8 bases between. Written as DNA, the CDR3 is TGTGCCAGCACCACGCGGGAGACCCAGTACTTC. Its protein is CASTTRETQYF.

This clone was observed a few times. This chain joins TRBV2 and TRBJ1-2, with TRBD1 identical over 7 bases. This CDR3 region has 18 residues. Germline CDR1 reads SNHLY; CDR2 reads FYNNEI. V lost 6 bases and J lost 1; bases outside the gene matches: 17. In DNA form, the CDR3 reads TGTGCCAGCAGCCTAGATCAGACAGGGTTAGGGGGTAACTATGGCTACACCTTC. Its protein is CASSLDQTGLGGNYGYTF.

V gene TRBV5-6 combines with J gene TRBJ1-6; TRBD1 matches at 9 bases. This CDR3 comprises 15 residues. The V gene's germline CDR1 is SGHDT and CDR2 YYEEEE. Trimming removed 4 bases from V and 8 bases from J; junction bases left unmatched: 7. The CDR3 DNA sequence: TGTGCCAGCAGCGACCGGGACAGGGATGATTCACCCCTCCACTTT. Translating gives CASSDRDRDDSPLHF.

The V gene is TRBV7-2, the J gene TRBJ2-1, with D unclear. V dropped 5 bases and J dropped 2 bases, with 13 bases sitting between them. Per germline, CDR1 SGHTA and CDR2 FQGNSA. CDR3 length equals 15 residues. The CDR3 reads CASSPKLGTYNEQFF. The CDR3 DNA reads as TGTGCCAGCAGCCCAAAGCTAGGCACCTACAATGAGCAGTTCTTC.

The genes are TRBV5-1 and TRBJ1-2, with D uncertain. CDR1 SGHRS and CDR2 YFSETQ come from the germline V gene. CDR3 length equals 14 residues. Trimming took 4 bases from V and 0 from J, leaving 10 bases between them. The chain's CDR3 is CASSPWPANYGYTF. The CDR3 region has the DNA TGCGCCAGCAGCCCATGGCCCGCTAACTATGGCTACACCTTC.

This chain joins TRBV15 and TRBJ2-7, with a weak D call TRBD1 (5 bases). Trimming removed 1 base from V and 2 bases from J, with 15 bases in between. CDR1 LNHNV and CDR2 YYDKDF come from the germline V gene (reference sequence). The CDR3 runs 16 residues. The CDR3 region is CATSRVRAGSPYEQYF. The CDR3 DNA follows: TGTGCCACCAGCAGAGTTAGGGCAGGGTCACCCTACGAGCAGTACTTC.

This clone has only one observation. The chain joins TRBV7-2 to TRBJ2-5; TRBD1 agrees at 7 bases. In germline, CDR1 is SGHTA, CDR2 FQGNSA. V lost 5 bases to trimming and J lost 2 bases; unmatched junction nucleotides: 8. The CDR3 has 15 amino acids. Here the CDR3 DNA reads TGTGCCAGCAGCCAGAAGGGACAGCTTCAAGAGACCCAGTACTTC. Protein sequence: CASSQKGQLQETQYF. Looking up the rest from reference TRBV7-2 and TRBJ2-5 gives the full variable domain: GAGVSQSPSNKVTEKGKDVELRCDPISGHTALYWYRQSLGQGLEFLIYFQGNSAPDKSGLPSDRFSAERTGGSVSTLTIQRTQQEDSAVYLCASSQKGQLQETQYFGPGTRLLVL.

The chain links TRBV6-5 to TRBJ2-7; a weak D match, TRBD1 (6 bases). V lost 7 bases to trimming and J lost 4 bases, with 11 bases between them. The CDR3 has 12 residues. Germline V lookup: CDR1 MNHEY, CDR2 SVGAGI. The CDR3 sequence is CASMGAKYEQYF. The DNA for the CDR3 is TGTGCCAGCATGGGGGCCAAGTACGAGCAGTACTTC.

This rearrangement joins TRBV28 to TRBJ2-3, with unresolved D. V lost 6 bases and J 4 bases, leaving 5 bases between the germline ends. Germline values: CDR1 MDHEN, CDR2 SYDVKM. The CDR3 runs 11 residues. The CDR3 protein is CASSSSDTQYF. The CDR3 DNA reads as TGTGCCAGCAGCAGTTCAGATACGCAGTATTTT.

The CDR3 nucleotides are TGTGCCAGTGGCCTTGGGAAGGGGCTAACAGATACGCAGTATTTT. The encoded protein is CASGLGKGLTDTQYF. The chain recombines TRBV19 with TRBJ2-3, with a tentative D call TRBD1 (5 bases). Looked up from germline, CDR1 is LNHDA and CDR2 is SQIVND (reference sequence). The CDR3 sequence is 15 residues long. V was cut by 8 bases and J by 3 bases, with 18 bases left in between.

This chain uses TRBV7-2 with TRBJ1-2; TRBD1 agrees at 8 bases. V shed 5 bases, J shed 0 bases, and the junction held 2 bases outside the gene matches. The CDR3 covers 14 residues. Germline V lookup: CDR1 SGHTA, CDR2 FQGNSA. The CDR3 nucleotides are TGTGCCAGCAGCGCGACAGGGGCTAACTATGGCTACACCTTC. It yields the protein CASSATGANYGYTF. Full variable domain (rest looked up from reference TRBV7-2 and TRBJ1-2): GAGVSQSPSNKVTEKGKDVELRCDPISGHTALYWYRQSLGQGLEFLIYFQGNSAPDKSGLPSDRFSAERTGGSVSTLTIQRTQQEDSAVYLCASSATGANYGYTFGSGTRLTVV.

The V and J genes are TRBV15 and TRBJ1-5; the match to TRBD1 covers 7 bases. Per germline, CDR1 LNHNV and CDR2 YYDKDF (reference sequence). This CDR3 comprises 17 residues. The V gene end was trimmed by 0 bases and the J gene end by 6 bases; junction bases not matched to a gene: 11. The CDR3 sequence is CATSREQGRGVTQPQHF. The CDR3 nucleotides are TGTGCCACCAGCAGAGAACAGGGGCGTGGGGTAACTCAGCCCCAGCATTTT.

This clone was seen more than once but under ten times. This sequence joins TRBV2 and TRBJ1-2; D is unclear. This CDR3 has 15 residues. Trimming shortened V by 3 bases and J by 0 bases, and 11 bases separated the two germline ends. Germline V gene lookup returns CDR1 SNHLY and CDR2 FYNNEI. The CDR3 DNA sequence: TGTGCCAGCAGTGATCAAACCAACTCTAACTATGGCTACACCTTC. It translates to CASSDQTNSNYGYTF.

The rearrangement links TRBV10-3 to TRBJ1-3; D unresolved. Germline V gene lookup returns CDR1 ENHRY and CDR2 SYGVKD. The V end was cut by 5 bases, the J end by 0 bases, with 8 bases between. The CDR3 is 14 amino acids. The chain's CDR3 is CAISISLSGNTIYF. DNA of the CDR3: TGTGCCATCAGTATCTCTCTCTCTGGAAACACCATATATTTT.

This clone was counted a single time. V gene TRBV27 combines with J gene TRBJ1-5; D gene unclear. With 2 bases removed from V and 9 bases from J, the gap between germline ends came to 26 bases. Germline CDR1 MNHEY, CDR2 SMNVEV (reference sequence). This CDR3 has 18 amino acids. The CDR3 region has the DNA TGTGCCAGCAGTTTAACCAGTTGGGAGGCCCTTCAATTTGGGCCCCAGCATTTT. It is translated as CASSLTSWEALQFGPQHF.

The chain carries TRBV10-1 and TRBJ1-1; the D gene is possibly TRBD1 (5 bases). The ends were cut back, 2 bases at V and 10 bases at J, with 14 bases in the middle. CDR1 is WNHNN, CDR2 SYGVQD, per germline (reference sequence). This CDR3 comprises 13 residues. DNA of the CDR3: TGCGCCAGCAGTGAGGACGGCTGGAGGGGAGCTTTCTTT. Translated, it gives CASSEDGWRGAFF.